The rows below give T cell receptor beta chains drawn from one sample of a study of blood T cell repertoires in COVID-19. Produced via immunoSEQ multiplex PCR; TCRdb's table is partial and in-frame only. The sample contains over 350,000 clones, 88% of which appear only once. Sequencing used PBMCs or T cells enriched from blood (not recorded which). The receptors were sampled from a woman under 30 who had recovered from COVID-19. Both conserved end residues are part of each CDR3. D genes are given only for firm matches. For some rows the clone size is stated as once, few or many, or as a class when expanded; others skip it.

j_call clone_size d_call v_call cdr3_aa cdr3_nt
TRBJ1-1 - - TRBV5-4 CASSLDLDPKGTEAFF TGTGCCAGCAGCTTGGATCTCGATCCAAAGGGGACTGAAGCTTTCTTT
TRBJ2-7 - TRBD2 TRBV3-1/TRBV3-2 CASSRPGGYNEQYF TGTGCCAGCAGCCGCCCGGGGGGGTACAACGAGCAGTACTTC
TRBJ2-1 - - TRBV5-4 CASSLGERNEQFF TGTGCCAGCAGCTTGGGCGAGCGGAATGAGCAGTTCTTC
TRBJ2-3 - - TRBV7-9 CASSSVGGPDTQYF TGTGCCAGCAGCTCCGTGGGGGGTCCAGATACGCAGTATTTT
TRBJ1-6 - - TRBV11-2 CASSLTGLSSYNSPLHF TGTGCCAGCAGCTTGACAGGCTTAAGCTCCTATAATTCACCCCTCCACTTT
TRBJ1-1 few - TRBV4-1 CASSHGRERRRNTEAFF TGCGCCAGCAGCCACGGGAGGGAGAGGCGTCGTAACACTGAAGCTTTCTTT
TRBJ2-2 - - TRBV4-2 CASSPELGRSTGELFF TGTGCCAGCAGCCCAGAACTGGGTAGGAGCACCGGGGAGCTGTTTTTT
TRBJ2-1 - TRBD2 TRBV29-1 CSVVGLAGDNEQFF TGCAGCGTTGTAGGGCTAGCGGGGGACAATGAGCAGTTCTTC
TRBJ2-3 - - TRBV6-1 CASSEVMGATTDTQYF TGTGCCAGCAGTGAAGTGATGGGGGCGACCACAGATACGCAGTATTTT
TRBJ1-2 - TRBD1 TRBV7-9 CASSFPGQGEDGYTF TGTGCCAGCAGCTTCCCGGGACAGGGGGAGGATGGCTACACCTTC
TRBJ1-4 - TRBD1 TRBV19 CASRDRAATNEKLFF TGTGCCAGTAGGGACAGGGCGGCAACTAATGAAAAACTGTTTTTT
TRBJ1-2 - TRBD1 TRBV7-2 CASSSGTGGDYGYTF TGTGCCAGCAGCTCCGGGACAGGGGGCGACTATGGCTACACCTTC
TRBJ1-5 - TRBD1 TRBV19 CASAPDRNQPQHF TGTGCCAGTGCGCCGGACAGGAATCAGCCCCAGCATTTT
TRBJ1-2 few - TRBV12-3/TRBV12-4 CASSLSGNYGYTF TGTGCCAGCAGTTTATCAGGAAACTATGGCTACACCTTC
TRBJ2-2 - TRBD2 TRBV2 CASSGGTSGGATGELFF TGTGCCAGCAGTGGCGGGACTAGCGGGGGGGCCACCGGGGAGCTGTTTTTT
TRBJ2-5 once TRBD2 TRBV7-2 CASSLAGGTETQYF TGTGCCAGCAGCTTAGCGGGGGGGACAGAGACCCAGTACTTC
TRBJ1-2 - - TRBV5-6 CASAPGGGIGYGYTF TGTGCCAGCGCCCCTGGCGGGGGCATCGGCTATGGCTACACCTTC
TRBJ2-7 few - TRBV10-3 CVSSGLRRDGASYEQYF TGTGTGAGCTCAGGTCTGCGGCGGGACGGAGCCTCCTACGAGCAGTACTTC
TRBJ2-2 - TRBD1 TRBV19 CASRASDRDAGELFF TGTGCCAGTAGAGCATCCGACAGGGACGCCGGGGAGCTGTTTTTT
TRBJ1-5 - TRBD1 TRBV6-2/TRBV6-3 CASSLSTGNSNQPQHF TGTGCCAGCAGTCTTTCGACAGGGAATAGCAATCAGCCCCAGCATTTT
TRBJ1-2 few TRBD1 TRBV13 CASSFGQARGYTF TGTGCCAGCAGCTTTGGACAGGCACGAGGCTACACCTTC
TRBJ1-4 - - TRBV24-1 CATRDGGGEKLFF TGTGCCACCAGGGACGGTGGAGGGGAAAAACTGTTTTTT
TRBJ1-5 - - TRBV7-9 CASSPSRGPNQPQHF TGTGCCAGCAGCCCATCCAGGGGTCCCAATCAGCCCCAGCATTTT
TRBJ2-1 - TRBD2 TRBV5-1 CASKLGAGYSQHEQFF TGCGCCAGCAAGCTCGGAGCGGGGTATAGTCAACATGAGCAGTTCTTC
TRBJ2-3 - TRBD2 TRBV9 CASSVGPWGGTSDTQYF TGTGCCAGCAGCGTAGGCCCCTGGGGGGGGACTTCGGATACGCAGTATTTT
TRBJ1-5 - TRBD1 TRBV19 CASSISGTGLNQPQHF TGTGCCAGTAGTATCTCCGGGACAGGGCTCAATCAGCCCCAGCATTTT
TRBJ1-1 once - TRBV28 CASSPEVGVIEAFF TGTGCCAGCAGTCCGGAGGTTGGTGTCATTGAAGCTTTCTTT
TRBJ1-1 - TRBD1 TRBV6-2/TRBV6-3 CASSRQGLNTEAFF TGTGCCAGCAGCAGACAGGGGCTCAACACTGAAGCTTTCTTT
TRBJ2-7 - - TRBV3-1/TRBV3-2 CASSQVSPYEQYF TGTGCCAGCAGCCAAGTTTCTCCCTACGAGCAGTACTTC
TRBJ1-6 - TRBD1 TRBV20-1 CSASHFSGGYNSPLHF TGCAGTGCTAGTCACTTCTCAGGGGGCTATAATTCACCCCTCCACTTT
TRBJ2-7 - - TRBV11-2 CASSLVRDSYEQYF TGTGCCAGCAGCTTAGTACGGGACTCCTACGAGCAGTACTTC
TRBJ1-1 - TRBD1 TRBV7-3 CASSSSTGENTEAFF TGTGCCAGCAGCTCATCCACAGGGGAGAACACTGAAGCTTTCTTT
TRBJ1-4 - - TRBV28 CASSSGGLGKLFF TGTGCCAGCAGTTCCGGGGGGTTGGGGAAACTGTTTTTT
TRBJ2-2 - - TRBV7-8 CASSLARVLAGELFF TGTGCCAGCAGTCTCGCCCGGGTGCTTGCCGGGGAGCTGTTTTTT
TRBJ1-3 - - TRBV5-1 CASSLEGTGNTIYF TGCGCCAGCAGCTTGGAGGGGACTGGAAACACCATATATTTT
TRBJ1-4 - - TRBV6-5 CASSYSGSATNEKLFF TGTGCCAGCAGTTACTCCGGCAGCGCAACTAATGAAAAACTGTTTTTT
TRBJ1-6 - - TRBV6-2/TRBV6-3 CASSPSAARYNSPLHF TGTGCCAGCAGTCCCTCGGCCGCCAGGTATAATTCACCCCTCCACTTT
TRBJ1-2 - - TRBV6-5 CASRRDSNNYGYTF TGTGCCAGCAGAAGGGACTCTAATAACTATGGCTACACCTTC
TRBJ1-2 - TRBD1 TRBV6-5 CASSTGGYGYTF TGTGCCAGCTCGACAGGGGGCTATGGCTACACCTTC
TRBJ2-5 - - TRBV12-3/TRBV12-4 CASSLVGGGAVDF -
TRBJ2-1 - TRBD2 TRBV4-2 CASSPTSGEYNEQFF TGTGCCAGCAGCCCGACTAGCGGGGAATACAATGAGCAGTTCTTC
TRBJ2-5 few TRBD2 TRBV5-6 CASSGLAGGETQYF TGTGCCAGCTCGGGACTAGCGGGGGGAGAGACCCAGTACTTC
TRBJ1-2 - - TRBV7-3 CASSTQPGVVGYTF TGTGCCAGCAGCACACAACCCGGGGTGGTTGGCTACACCTTC
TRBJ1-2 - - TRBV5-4 CASSLTDYGYTF TGTGCCAGCAGCTTGACTGACTATGGCTACACCTTC
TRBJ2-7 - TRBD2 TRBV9 CASSVGLAGGEQYF TGTGCCAGCAGCGTAGGACTAGCGGGGGGGGAGCAGTACTTC
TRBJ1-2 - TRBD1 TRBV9 CASSSGQGAYGYTF TGTGCCAGCAGCTCCGGACAGGGGGCTTATGGCTACACCTTC
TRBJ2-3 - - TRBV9 CASSVIWGRDTQYF TGTGCCAGCAGCGTAATATGGGGCCGTGATACGCAGTATTTT
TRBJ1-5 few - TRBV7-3 CASSLDINQPQHF TGTGCCAGCAGCTTAGACATCAATCAGCCCCAGCATTTT
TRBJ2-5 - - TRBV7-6 CASSLARGYQETQYF TGTGCCAGCAGCTTAGCAAGGGGTTACCAAGAGACCCAGTACTTC
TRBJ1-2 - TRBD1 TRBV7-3 CASSLKGGDGYTF TGTGCCAGCAGCTTAAAAGGGGGCGATGGCTACACCTTC
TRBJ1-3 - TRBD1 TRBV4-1 CASSQDLDRAVLSGNTIYF TGCGCCAGCAGCCAAGATTTAGACAGGGCGGTCCTCTCTGGAAACACCATATATTTT
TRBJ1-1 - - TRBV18 CASSPSRGTEAFF TGTGCCAGCTCACCCAGTCGAGGAACTGAAGCTTTCTTT
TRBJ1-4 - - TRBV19 CASSPQGNEKLFF TGTGCCAGTTCACCGCAGGGGAATGAAAAACTGTTTTTT
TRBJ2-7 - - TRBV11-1 CASSPRAGATYEQYF TGTGCCAGCAGCCCACGGGCGGGGGCTACCTACGAGCAGTACTTC